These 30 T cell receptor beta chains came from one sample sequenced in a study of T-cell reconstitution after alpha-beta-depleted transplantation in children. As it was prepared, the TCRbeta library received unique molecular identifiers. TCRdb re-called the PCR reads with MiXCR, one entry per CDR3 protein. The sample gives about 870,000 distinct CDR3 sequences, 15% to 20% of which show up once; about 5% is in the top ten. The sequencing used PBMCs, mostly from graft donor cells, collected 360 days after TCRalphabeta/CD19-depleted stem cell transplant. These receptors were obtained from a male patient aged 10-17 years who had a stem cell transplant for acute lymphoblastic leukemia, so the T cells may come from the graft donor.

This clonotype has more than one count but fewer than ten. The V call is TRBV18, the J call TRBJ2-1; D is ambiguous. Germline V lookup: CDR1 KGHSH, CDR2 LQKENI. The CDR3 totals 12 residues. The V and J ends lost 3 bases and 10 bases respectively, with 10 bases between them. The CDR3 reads CASSPMGREQFF. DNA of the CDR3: TGTGCCAGCTCACCGATGGGTCGGGAGCAGTTCTTC.

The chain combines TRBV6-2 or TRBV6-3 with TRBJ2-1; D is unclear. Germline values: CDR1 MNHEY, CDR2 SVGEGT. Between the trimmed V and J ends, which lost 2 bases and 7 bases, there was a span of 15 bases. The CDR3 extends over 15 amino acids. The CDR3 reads CASSYSPTLGNEQFF. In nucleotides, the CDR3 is TGTGCCAGCAGTTACAGTCCGACCCTCGGAAATGAGCAGTTCTTC.

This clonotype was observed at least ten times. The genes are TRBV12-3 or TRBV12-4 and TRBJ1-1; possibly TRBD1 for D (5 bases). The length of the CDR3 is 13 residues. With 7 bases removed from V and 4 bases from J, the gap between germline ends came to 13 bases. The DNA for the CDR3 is TGTGCCAGCACCCGGGGCGGAAGCACTGAAGCTTTCTTT. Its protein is CASTRGGSTEAFF.

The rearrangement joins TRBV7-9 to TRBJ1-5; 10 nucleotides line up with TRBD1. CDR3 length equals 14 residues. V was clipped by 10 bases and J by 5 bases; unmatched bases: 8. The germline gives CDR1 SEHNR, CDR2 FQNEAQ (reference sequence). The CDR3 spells CATTGTGDDQPQHF. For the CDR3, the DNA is TGTGCCACGACCGGGACAGGGGACGATCAGCCCCAGCATTTT.

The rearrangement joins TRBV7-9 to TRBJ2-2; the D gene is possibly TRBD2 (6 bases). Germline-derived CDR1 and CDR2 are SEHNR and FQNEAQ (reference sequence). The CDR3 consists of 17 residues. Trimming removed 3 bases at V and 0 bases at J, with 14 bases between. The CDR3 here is CASSFFLAGTNTGELFF. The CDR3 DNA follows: TGTGCCAGCAGCTTCTTCTTGGCGGGAACGAACACCGGGGAGCTGTTTTTT.

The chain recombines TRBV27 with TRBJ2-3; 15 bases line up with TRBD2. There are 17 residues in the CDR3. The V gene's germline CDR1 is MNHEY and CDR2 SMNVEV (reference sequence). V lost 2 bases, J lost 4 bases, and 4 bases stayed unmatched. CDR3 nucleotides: TGTGCCAGCAGTTTAGGGACTAGCGGGAGGTTGTCAGATACGCAGTATTTT. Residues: CASSLGTSGRLSDTQYF.

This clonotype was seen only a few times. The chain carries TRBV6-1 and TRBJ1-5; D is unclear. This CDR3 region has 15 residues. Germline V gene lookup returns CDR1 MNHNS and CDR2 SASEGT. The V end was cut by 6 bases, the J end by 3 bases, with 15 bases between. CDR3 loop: CASSPSREPNQPQHF. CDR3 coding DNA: TGTGCCAGCAGCCCTTCCCGGGAACCCAATCAGCCCCAGCATTTT.

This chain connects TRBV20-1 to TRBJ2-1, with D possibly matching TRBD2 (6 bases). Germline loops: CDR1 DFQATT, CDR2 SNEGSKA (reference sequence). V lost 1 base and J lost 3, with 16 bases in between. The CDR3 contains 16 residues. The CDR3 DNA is TGCAGTGCTAGAGCTCTTCTAGCGCAAGTCTACAATGAGCAGTTCTTC. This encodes CSARALLAQVYNEQFF.

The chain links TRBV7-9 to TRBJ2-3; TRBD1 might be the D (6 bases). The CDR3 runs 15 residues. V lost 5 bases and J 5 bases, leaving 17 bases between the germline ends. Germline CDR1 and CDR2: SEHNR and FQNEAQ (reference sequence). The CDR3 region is CASSPQGREEDTQYF. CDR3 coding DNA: TGTGCCAGCAGCCCACAGGGAAGAGAGGAAGATACGCAGTATTTT. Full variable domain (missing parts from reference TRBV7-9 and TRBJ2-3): DTGVSQNPRHKITKRGQNVTFRCDPISEHNRLYWYRQTLGQGPEFLTYFQNEAQLEKSRLLSDRFSAERPKGSFSTLEIQRTEQGDSAMYLCASSPQGREEDTQYFGPGTRLTVL.

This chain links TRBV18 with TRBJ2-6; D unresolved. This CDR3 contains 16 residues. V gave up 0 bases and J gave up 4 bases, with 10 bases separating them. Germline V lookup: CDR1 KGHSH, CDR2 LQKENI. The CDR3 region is CASSPPLGLGANVLTF. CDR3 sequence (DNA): TGTGCCAGCTCACCACCTCTCGGGTTAGGGGCCAACGTCCTGACTTTC.

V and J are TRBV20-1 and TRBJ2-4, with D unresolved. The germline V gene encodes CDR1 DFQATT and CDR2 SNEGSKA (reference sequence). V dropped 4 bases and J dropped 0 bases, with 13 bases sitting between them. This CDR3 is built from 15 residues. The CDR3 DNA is TGCAGTGCTAAAACCTTCGTCATAGCCAAAAACATTCAGTACTTC. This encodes CSAKTFVIAKNIQYF.

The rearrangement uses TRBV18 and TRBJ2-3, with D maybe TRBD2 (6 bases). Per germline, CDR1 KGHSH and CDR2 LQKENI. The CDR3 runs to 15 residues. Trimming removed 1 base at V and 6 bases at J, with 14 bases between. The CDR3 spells CASSPRGLLADTQYF. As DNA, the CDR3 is TGTGCCAGCTCACCACGGGGACTTCTGGCGGATACGCAGTATTTT. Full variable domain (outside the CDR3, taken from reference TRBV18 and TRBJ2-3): NAGVMQNPRHLVRRRGQEARLRCSPMKGHSHVYWYRQLPEEGLKFMVYLQKENIIDESGMPKERFSAEFPKEGPSILRIQQVVRGDSAAYFCASSPRGLLADTQYFGPGTRLTVL.

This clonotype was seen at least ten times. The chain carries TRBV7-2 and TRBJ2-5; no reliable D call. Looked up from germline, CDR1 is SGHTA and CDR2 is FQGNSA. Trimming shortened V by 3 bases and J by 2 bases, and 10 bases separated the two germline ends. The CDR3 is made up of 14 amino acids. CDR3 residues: CASSFRTPQETQYF. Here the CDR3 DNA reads TGTGCCAGCAGCTTTCGAACGCCACAAGAGACCCAGTACTTC.

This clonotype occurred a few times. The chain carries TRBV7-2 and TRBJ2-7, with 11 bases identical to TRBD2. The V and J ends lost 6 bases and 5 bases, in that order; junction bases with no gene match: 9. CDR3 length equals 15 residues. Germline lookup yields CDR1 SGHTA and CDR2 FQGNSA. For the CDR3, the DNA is TGTGCCAGCAGATCCGTAGCGGGAGGGGCAGACGAGCAGTACTTC. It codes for CASRSVAGGADEQYF.

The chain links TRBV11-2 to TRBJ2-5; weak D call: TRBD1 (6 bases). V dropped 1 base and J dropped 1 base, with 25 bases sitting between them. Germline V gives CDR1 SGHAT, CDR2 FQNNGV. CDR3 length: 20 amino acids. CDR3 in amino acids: CASSLGRWDFPQGTQETQYF. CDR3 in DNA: TGTGCCAGCAGCTTAGGGAGGTGGGATTTCCCCCAGGGGACCCAAGAGACCCAGTACTTC.

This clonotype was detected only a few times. The CDR3 DNA reads TGTGCCAGCAGTTACTCGTTCAGGGGGAGCTCCTACGAGCAGTACTTC. Amino acid sequence: CASSYSFRGSSYEQYF. The chain couples TRBV6-5 to TRBJ2-7; 7 nucleotides line up with TRBD1. Germline V lookup: CDR1 MNHEY, CDR2 SVGAGI. This CDR3 comprises 16 residues. Losses at the gene ends were 0 bases for V and 0 bases for J; bases not matched to a gene: 5.

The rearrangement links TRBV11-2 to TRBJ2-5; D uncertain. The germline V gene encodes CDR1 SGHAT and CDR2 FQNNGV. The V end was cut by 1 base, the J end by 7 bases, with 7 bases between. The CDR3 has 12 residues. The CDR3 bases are TGTGCCAGCAGCTTAGTGGTGGTGACCCAGTACTTC. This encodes CASSLVVVTQYF.

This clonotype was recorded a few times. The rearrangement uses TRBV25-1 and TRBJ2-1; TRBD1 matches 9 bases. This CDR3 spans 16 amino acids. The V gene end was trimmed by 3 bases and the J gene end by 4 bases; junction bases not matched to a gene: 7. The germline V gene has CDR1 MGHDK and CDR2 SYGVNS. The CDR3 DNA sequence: TGTGCCAGCAGTGAGGTCGGGACAGGGCTTTACAATGAGCAGTTCTTC. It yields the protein CASSEVGTGLYNEQFF.

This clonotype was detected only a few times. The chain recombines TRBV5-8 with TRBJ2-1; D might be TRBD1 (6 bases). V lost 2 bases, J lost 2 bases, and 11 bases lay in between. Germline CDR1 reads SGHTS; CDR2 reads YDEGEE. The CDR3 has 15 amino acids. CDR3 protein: CASSLLWTAYNEQFF. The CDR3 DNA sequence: TGTGCCAGCAGCTTACTTTGGACAGCCTACAATGAGCAGTTCTTC.

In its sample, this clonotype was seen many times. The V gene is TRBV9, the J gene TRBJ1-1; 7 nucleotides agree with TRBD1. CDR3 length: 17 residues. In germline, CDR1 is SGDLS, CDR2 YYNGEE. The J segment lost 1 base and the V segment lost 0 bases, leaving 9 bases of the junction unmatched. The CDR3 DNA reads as TGTGCCAGCAGCGTAGGACGGAACAGGGACAGGAACACTGAAGCTTTCTTT. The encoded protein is CASSVGRNRDRNTEAFF.

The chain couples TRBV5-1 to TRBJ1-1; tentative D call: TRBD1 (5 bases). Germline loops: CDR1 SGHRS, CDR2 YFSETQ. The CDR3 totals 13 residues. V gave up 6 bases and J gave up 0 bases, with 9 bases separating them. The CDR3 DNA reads TGCGCCAGCAAGGGGACCCTGAACACTGAAGCTTTCTTT. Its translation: CASKGTLNTEAFF.

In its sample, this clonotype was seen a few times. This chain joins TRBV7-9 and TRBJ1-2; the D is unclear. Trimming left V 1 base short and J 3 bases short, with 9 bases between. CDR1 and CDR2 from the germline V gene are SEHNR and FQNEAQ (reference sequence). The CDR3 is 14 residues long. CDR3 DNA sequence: TGTGCCAGCAGCTTAGGGTTAGGCCACTATGGCTACACCTTC. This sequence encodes CASSLGLGHYGYTF.

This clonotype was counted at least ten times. The CDR3 nucleotides are TGTGCCAGCAGCCCAAGGGGCTCCTACGAGCAGTACTTC. It is translated as CASSPRGSYEQYF. The rearrangement joins TRBV18 to TRBJ2-7; tentatively, D is TRBD1 (5 bases). From germline, CDR1 is KGHSH and CDR2 LQKENI. Trimming removed 8 bases at V and 0 bases at J, with 11 bases between. The CDR3 has 13 amino acids.

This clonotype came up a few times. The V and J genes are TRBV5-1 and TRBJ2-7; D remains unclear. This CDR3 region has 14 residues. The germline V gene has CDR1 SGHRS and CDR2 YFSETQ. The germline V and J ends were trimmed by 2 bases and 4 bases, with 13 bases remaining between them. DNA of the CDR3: TGCGCCAGCAGCTTCTACCATGGGTCTTACGAGCAGTACTTC. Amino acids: CASSFYHGSYEQYF.

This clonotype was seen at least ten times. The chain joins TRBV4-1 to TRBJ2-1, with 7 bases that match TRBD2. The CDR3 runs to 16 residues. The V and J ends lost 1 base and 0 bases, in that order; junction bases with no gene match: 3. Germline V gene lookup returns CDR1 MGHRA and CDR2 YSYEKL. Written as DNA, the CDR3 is TGCGCCAGCAGCCAAGGCGGACTAGTCTCCTACAATGAGCAGTTCTTC. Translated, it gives CASSQGGLVSYNEQFF.

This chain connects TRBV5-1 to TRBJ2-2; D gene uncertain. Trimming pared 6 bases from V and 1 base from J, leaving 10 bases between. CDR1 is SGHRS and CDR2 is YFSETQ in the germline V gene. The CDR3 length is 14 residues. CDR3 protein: CASNRAVNTGELFF. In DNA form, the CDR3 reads TGCGCCAGCAATCGGGCTGTGAACACCGGGGAGCTGTTTTTT. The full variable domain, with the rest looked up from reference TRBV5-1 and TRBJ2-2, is KAGVTQTPRYLIKTRGQQVTLSCSPISGHRSVSWYQQTPGQGLQFLFEYFSETQRNKGNFPGRFSGRQFSNSRSEMNVSTLELGDSALYLCASNRAVNTGELFFGEGSRLTVL.

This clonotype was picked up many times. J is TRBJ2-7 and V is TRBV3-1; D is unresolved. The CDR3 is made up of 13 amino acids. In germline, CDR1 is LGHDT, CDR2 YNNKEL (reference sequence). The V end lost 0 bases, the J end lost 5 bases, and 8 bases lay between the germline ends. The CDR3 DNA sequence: TGTGCCAGCAGCCAAGATCGGTTGGACGAGCAGTACTTC. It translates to CASSQDRLDEQYF.

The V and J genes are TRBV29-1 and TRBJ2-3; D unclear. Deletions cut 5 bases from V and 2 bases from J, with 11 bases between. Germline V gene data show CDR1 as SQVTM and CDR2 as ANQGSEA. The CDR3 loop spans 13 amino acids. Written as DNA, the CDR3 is TGCAGCGTTTTTGGGCTTGCCACAGATACGCAGTATTTT. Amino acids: CSVFGLATDTQYF.

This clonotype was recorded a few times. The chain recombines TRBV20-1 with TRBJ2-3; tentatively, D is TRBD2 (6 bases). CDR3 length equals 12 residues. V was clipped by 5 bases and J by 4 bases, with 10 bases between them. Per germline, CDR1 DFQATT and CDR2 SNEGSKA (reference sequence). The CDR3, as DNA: TGCAGTGCTGAAACGGGAGCAGATACGCAGTATTTT. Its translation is CSAETGADTQYF.

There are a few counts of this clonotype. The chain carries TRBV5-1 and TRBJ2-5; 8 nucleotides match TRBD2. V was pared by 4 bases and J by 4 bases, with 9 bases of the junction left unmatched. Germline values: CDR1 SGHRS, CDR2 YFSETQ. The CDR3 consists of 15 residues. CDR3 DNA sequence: TGCGCCAGCAGCCCCCCGGGACTAGTTCCAGAGACCCAGTACTTC. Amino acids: CASSPPGLVPETQYF.